Listed below are T cell receptor beta chains from one sample, sequenced in a study of Ad26.COV2.S vaccination and SARS-CoV-2 variants. Profiled with immunoSEQ multiplex PCR; TCRdb holds only in-frame clones, not every one. The sample records some 400,000 clones, over 75% being singletons. Sequences were derived from peripheral blood, sampled in a trial of Ad26.COV2.S vaccine versus placebo. Every receptor here comes from a person aged 18-65 years who received the Ad26.COV2.S COVID-19 vaccine or a placebo. Both conserved end residues are part of each CDR3. The D gene is left open where the match is weak.

V	length	D	J	DNA	CDR3
TRBV11-2	15	.	TRBJ1-5	TGTGCCAGCAGCTTAGATCGGGGGCTGGGGCAGCCCCAGCATTTT	CASSLDRGLGQPQHF
TRBV18	13	.	TRBJ1-1	TGTGCCAGCTCAGCCGACAGGAACACTGAAGCTTTCTTT	CASSADRNTEAFF
TRBV21-1	15	.	TRBJ2-4	TGTGCCAGCAGCATCCATTGCGTAGCCAAAAACATTCAGTACTTC	CASSIHCVAKNIQYF
TRBV27	14	TRBD1	TRBJ1-2	TGTGCCAGCTCGGCGGACAGGGCCAGCTATGGCTACACCTTC	CASSADRASYGYTF
TRBV5-4	13	.	TRBJ1-1	TGTGCCAGCAGCCGCCCCAGGAACACTGAAGCTTTCTTT	CASSRPRNTEAFF
TRBV28	19	.	TRBJ2-7	TGTGCCAGCAGTTTGTCTGTTCAGTCAGCCGAGGGGAGCTCCTACGAGCAGTACTTC	CASSLSVQSAEGSSYEQYF
TRBV19	13	.	TRBJ2-3	TGTGCCAGTAGTATATACGGCACAGATACGCAGTATTTT	CASSIYGTDTQYF
TRBV3-1/TRBV3-2	12	.	TRBJ2-1	TGTGCCAGCAGCCAAGCGTACAATGAGCAGTTCTTC	CASSQAYNEQFF
TRBV7-2	17	.	TRBJ2-6	TGTGCCAGCAGCTCGCTGGACAGTTCCTCTGGGGCCAACGTCCTGACTTTC	CASSSLDSSSGANVLTF
TRBV3-1/TRBV3-2	13	.	TRBJ2-1	TGTGCCAGCAGCCGTTCGACTACCAATGAGCAGTTCTTC	CASSRSTTNEQFF
TRBV7-2	16	.	TRBJ1-3	TGTGCCAGCAGCTCTGGGACTTTTGGCTCTGGAAACACCATATATTTT	CASSSGTFGSGNTIYF